These T cell receptor beta chains were read from a single sample in a study of blood T cell repertoires in COVID-19. Only in-frame clones appear in the TCRdb table, and some are missing; sequencing was by immunoSEQ multiplex PCR. Of about 220,000 clones detected, roughly 84% appear once; the ten largest clones hold around 2.5%. The sequencing sample was made of peripheral blood. Receptor source: a man aged 40-50 years who had recovered from COVID-19. CDR3s include the opening cysteine and the closing phenylalanine or tryptophan. D genes are given only for firm matches. Where a row states a size, it is once, few, many or the class of an expanded clone; other rows omit it.

NA,TRBV10-3,TRBJ1-1,NA,TGTGCCATCAGTGAGCCCCCCGGCGCGGGAGGGAGCATGAACACTGAAGCTTTCTTT,CAISEPPGAGGSMNTEAFF
NA,TRBV18,TRBJ2-5,NA,TGTGCCAGCTCACCACAGGGGGAGACCCAGTACTTC,CASSPQGETQYF
NA,TRBV14,TRBJ1-2,TRBD1,TGTGCCAGCAGCCAGTGGGACAGTTATAACTATGGCTACACCTTC,CASSQWDSYNYGYTF
once,TRBV7-9,TRBJ1-5,NA,TGTGCCAGCAGCTTGGGGGGTCGAGGTGGCAATCAGCCCCAGCATTTT,CASSLGGRGGNQPQHF
NA,TRBV19,TRBJ2-5,TRBD1,TGTGCCAGTTGCCCAGGACAGGGCACGGAGACCCAGTACTTC,CASCPGQGTETQYF
few,TRBV12-3/TRBV12-4,TRBJ1-2,NA,TGTGCCAGCAGCCAGTCTGACTATGGCTACACCTTC,CASSQSDYGYTF
NA,TRBV5-4,TRBJ1-2,TRBD1,TGTGCCAGCAGCTTGTCCGGGACAGGACTCTATTATGGCTACACCTTC,CASSLSGTGLYYGYTF
NA,TRBV30,TRBJ1-3,NA,TGTGCCTGGAGCCCAGGCCTCTCTGGAAACACCATATATTTT,CAWSPGLSGNTIYF
NA,TRBV19,TRBJ1-6,NA,TGTGCCAGTAAGGGGCCATCCAATTCACCCCTCCACTTT,CASKGPSNSPLHF
NA,TRBV19,TRBJ1-2,NA,TGTGCCAGTAGTCCCCTCGGGGGGGTCTGGACTAACTATGGCTACACCTTC,CASSPLGGVWTNYGYTF
NA,TRBV2,TRBJ1-4,TRBD1,TGTGCCAGCAGTTCGGGACAGGGACATGAAAAACTGTTTTTT,CASSSGQGHEKLFF
NA,TRBV14,TRBJ2-7,NA,TGTGCCAGCAGCCAAGAGAAGGGGCGTATGTCCTACGAGCAGTACTTC,CASSQEKGRMSYEQYF
NA,TRBV6-2/TRBV6-3,TRBJ1-5,NA,TGTGCCAGCAGTTACTCTGGACAGTTGCCCCCTCCAAGCAATCAGCCCCAGCATTTT,CASSYSGQLPPPSNQPQHF
once,TRBV19,TRBJ1-4,TRBD1,TGTGCCACCCGGCCAGAGACAGGGACGGAAAAACTGTTTTTT,CATRPETGTEKLFF
NA,TRBV28,TRBJ2-7,NA,TGTGCCAGCAGTTTTAGGAGCGACAGCTCCTACGAGCAGTACTTC,CASSFRSDSSYEQYF
NA,TRBV6-5,TRBJ1-5,NA,TGTGCCAGCAGTCAGACAGGTCGCAATCAGCCCCAGCATTTT,CASSQTGRNQPQHF
NA,TRBV7-2,TRBJ2-1,TRBD2,TGTGCCAGCAGCGTTGGCGGGAGAGGGTTGAATGAGCAGTTCTTC,CASSVGGRGLNEQFF
NA,TRBV2,TRBJ1-2,NA,TGTGCCAGCATAGAGGGAGCTCGCCAGGGCTACACCTTC,CASIEGARQGYTF
NA,TRBV21-1,TRBJ2-5,NA,TGTGCCAGCAGCAAACCCAGCGGTAATCAAGAGACCCAGTACTTC,CASSKPSGNQETQYF
NA,TRBV19,TRBJ2-1,TRBD1,TGTGCCAGTTTCCCCAGAACCGGGACAGGGGAGGGGCAGTTCTTC,CASFPRTGTGEGQFF
NA,TRBV19,TRBJ1-1,NA,TGTGCCAGTAGTATAGGGACATTGGACAGTGAAGCTTTCTTT,CASSIGTLDSEAFF
NA,TRBV12-5,TRBJ2-1,NA,TGTGCTAGTGGACAAGTCACAGGGACGAAGCAGTTCTTC,CASGQVTGTKQFF
NA,TRBV12-5,TRBJ1-1,NA,TGTGCTAGTGGTCCACCCGGACACATGAACACTGAAGCTTTCTTT,CASGPPGHMNTEAFF
NA,TRBV5-8,TRBJ1-2,NA,TGTGCCAGCGGACTATGGGTATTCGGCTACACCTTC,CASGLWVFGYTF
NA,TRBV7-6,TRBJ2-7,NA,TGTGCCAGCAGCAAAGCCCCGGGGGGCGCCGCCGCCTACGAGCAGTACTTC,CASSKAPGGAAAYEQYF
NA,TRBV7-9,TRBJ1-1,NA,TGTGCCAGCAGCTCGGCCGGGAACCCTGAAGCTTTCTTT,CASSSAGNPEAFF
NA,TRBV19,TRBJ2-1,TRBD2,TGTGCCAGTAGTATCCTAGCGGGAGGTAACAATGAGCAGTTCTTC,CASSILAGGNNEQFF
NA,TRBV18,TRBJ1-1,NA,TGTGCCAGCTCACCTATTACGCAGGGAAGCCAGAACACTGAAGCTTTCTTT,CASSPITQGSQNTEAFF
NA,TRBV18,TRBJ2-2,TRBD2,TGTGCCAGCTCACCACCGTCGTTAGCGGGAAGGATCGTTAACACCGGGGAGCTGTTTTTT,CASSPPSLAGRIVNTGELFF
NA,TRBV4-3,TRBJ1-6,NA,TGCGCCAGCAGCCCCACCCGGGATAGGGAGTTCCACTTT,CASSPTRDREFHF
few,TRBV30,TRBJ1-1,NA,TGTGCCGGGCAGGACGGGGGGAGCACTGAAGCTTTCTTT,CAGQDGGSTEAFF
NA,TRBV19,TRBJ2-1,NA,TGTGCCAGTAGTATTTTAATAGCGGATATCTCCTACAATGAGCAGTTCTTC,CASSILIADISYNEQFF
NA,TRBV2,TRBJ2-7,TRBD1,TGTGCCAGCATTCTGGACAGGGGGGCACGGGAGCAGTACTTC,CASILDRGAREQYF
NA,TRBV29-1,TRBJ1-1,NA,TGCAGCGTCGTGGGGGGGCTGGGGACTGAAGCTTTCTTT,CSVVGGLGTEAFF
once,TRBV7-2,TRBJ2-3,NA,TGTGCCAGCAGCTTAAGGTGGGCTGAGGATACGCAGTATTTT,CASSLRWAEDTQYF
NA,TRBV3-1/TRBV3-2,TRBJ2-1,TRBD2,TGTGCCAGCAGCCAGCAACCCGGGCTAGCGGGGGCCAGCTCCTACAATGAGCAGTTCTTC,CASSQQPGLAGASSYNEQFF
NA,TRBV4-3,TRBJ1-2,TRBD1,TGCGCCAGCAGCCAATTTCCGGGACAGGGCAACTATGGCTACACCTTC,CASSQFPGQGNYGYTF
few,TRBV7-9,TRBJ2-1,TRBD1,TGTGCCAGCAGCACTCGGGACAGGGGGGGTTATGAGCAGTTCTTC,CASSTRDRGGYEQFF
NA,TRBV5-1,TRBJ1-1,NA,TGCGCCAGCAGCCTCAACGGGGGTGACTACGCTGAAGCTTTCTTT,CASSLNGGDYAEAFF
few,TRBV5-4,TRBJ2-1,TRBD2,TGTGCCAGCAGCTTGGGGGGGACTAACCCTGGCTCCTACAATGAGCAGTTCTTC,CASSLGGTNPGSYNEQFF
NA,TRBV30,TRBJ2-1,NA,TGTGCCTGGATACGGGCGGGGACGAGCTCCTACAATGAGCAGTTCTTC,CAWIRAGTSSYNEQFF
many,TRBV5-1,TRBJ2-2,TRBD1,TGCGCCAGCAGCACCGGACAGGGGTCGCCCGAGGCCGGGGAGCTGTTTTTT,CASSTGQGSPEAGELFF
few,TRBV6-5,TRBJ2-5,TRBD2,TGTGCCAGCAGTTCCTTAGCGGGAGCTGAGACCCAGTACTTC,CASSSLAGAETQYF
NA,TRBV3-1/TRBV3-2,TRBJ1-5,NA,TGTGCCAGCAGCCAATCAGACAGTGGTACGGGGGATAGCAATCAGCCCCAGCATTTT,CASSQSDSGTGDSNQPQHF
few,TRBV5-6,TRBJ1-2,NA,TGTGCCAGCAGCTTGGGCGCACATGGCTACACCTTC,CASSLGAHGYTF
NA,TRBV18,TRBJ2-3,NA,TGTGCCAGCTCCCAGGATACGCAGTATTTT,CASSQDTQYF
once,TRBV7-2,TRBJ2-1,NA,TGTGCCAGCAGCTACCGGGACTCCGCCTACAATGAGCAGTTCTTC,CASSYRDSAYNEQFF
few,TRBV6-5,TRBJ1-5,TRBD1,TGTGCCAGCAGCCGAGGGACAGGGTGGCAGCCCCAGCATTTT,CASSRGTGWQPQHF